This TCR beta chain was retrieved from a study of T-cell memory formation after mild COVID-19. This clonotype has a handful of counts. Its antigen remains unknown. The V segment lost 4 bases and the J segment 1 base; nucleotides outside the gene matches: 4. The CDR3 is made up of 15 amino acids. CDR1 is SGHTA, CDR2 FQGTGA, per germline. One entry per CDR3 protein results from TCRdb running MiXCR on the 5' RACE reads. Of 400,000 or so distinct CDR3 sequences listed, 20% are singletons. Overall study findings and caveats: From day 15 to 85, contracting clones were balanced between CD4 and CD8, whereas later expanders leaned toward CD4+. Largely, contracting CD4+ clones fell within CM and EM, and contracting CD8+ clones within EMRA. In second-wave clones peaking day 37, SARS-CoV-2 specificity remained unconfirmed.

Sequencing was carried out using PBMCs or a T cell subset sorted from them (not recorded which). The chain combines TRBV7-3 with TRBJ2-1; 7 positions agree with TRBD1. The sequence was collected from an adult woman who had mild COVID-19 (a few samples of this study predate the infection). Cell type and time point are not known. The chain's CDR3 is CASSSTGDSYNEQFF. CDR3 DNA sequence: TGTGCCAGCAGCTCCACAGGGGATTCCTACAATGAGCAGTTCTTC.